Listed below are T cell receptor beta chains from one sample, sequenced in a study of blood T cell repertoires in COVID-19. Sequencing used immunoSEQ multiplex PCR; TCRdb keeps in-frame clones, though not all of them. The sample has more than 95,000 clones; around 86% are singletons. The sample was peripheral blood. These receptors all stem from a man between 50 and 59 years old with acute or convalescent COVID-19. Each CDR3 is given with its conserved first and last residue. Fields, in order: D gene, V gene, J gene, clone size, CDR3 DNA, CDR3 protein. D genes are given only for firm matches. Size tells how often a clone was seen (once, few, many) or the class of an expanded clone, and some rows leave it out.

>TRBD1|TRBV27|TRBJ1-6|.
TGTGCCAGCACTACCGGGACAGCATCGAGCTCCTATAATTCACCCCTCCACTTT
CASTTGTASSSYNSPLHF
>.|TRBV19|TRBJ1-1|.
TGTGCCAGTAGTATAGTCGGCGGGGGGGCTGAAGCTTTCTTT
CASSIVGGGAEAFF
>TRBD1|TRBV9|TRBJ2-3|.
TGTGCCAGCAGCCCCGGGACAGGGAAAGGTTACACAGATACGCAGTATTTT
CASSPGTGKGYTDTQYF
>TRBD2|TRBV6-5|TRBJ2-7|.
TGTGCCAGCAGTTACTTTGCGGGAGTCGCCGAGCAGTACTTC
CASSYFAGVAEQYF
>TRBD2|TRBV24-1|TRBJ2-2|.
TGTGCCACCAGTGACCCGACTAGCGGGAGAGGTGGGGAGCTGTTTTTT
CATSDPTSGRGGELFF
>.|TRBV6-5|TRBJ1-6|once
TGTGCCAGCACCCCCGGCGGACTTAATTCACCCCTCCACTTT
CASTPGGLNSPLHF
>.|TRBV2|TRBJ1-3|.
TGTGCCAGCACTGCCGACAGGACAGCCTCTGGAAACACCATATATTTT
CASTADRTASGNTIYF
>.|TRBV24-1|TRBJ2-5|.
TGTGCCACCAGTGATTTCGGGGAGACCCAGTACTTC
CATSDFGETQYF
>.|TRBV7-6|TRBJ1-3|.
TGTGCCAGCAGCTTAGAGGCGACTTTGATTGGGTCTGGAAACACCATATATTTT
CASSLEATLIGSGNTIYF
>.|TRBV12-3/TRBV12-4|TRBJ2-7|.
TGTGCCAGCAGTTCAGGTGGGGAGCAGTACTTC
CASSSGGEQYF
>TRBD2|TRBV5-6|TRBJ2-1|few
TGTGCCAGCAGCTTATTAGCGGGGGATTACAATGAGCAGTTCTTC
CASSLLAGDYNEQFF
>TRBD2|TRBV11-3|TRBJ2-3|once
TGTGCCAGCACTCGGACTAGCGGGTACTCCACAGATACGCAGTATTTT
CASTRTSGYSTDTQYF
>.|TRBV5-4|TRBJ1-6|.
TGTGCCAGCAGCTTGGCCGACAAGGTTAATTCACCCCTCCACTTT
CASSLADKVNSPLHF
>TRBD1|TRBV29-1|TRBJ2-1|few
TGCAGCGGGGACAGAAACAATGAGCAGTTCTTC
CSGDRNNEQFF
>TRBD1|TRBV27|TRBJ2-7|.
TGTGCCAGCAGTTTGGGGACAGGGACTACCTACGAGCAGTACTTC
CASSLGTGTTYEQYF
>.|TRBV12-3/TRBV12-4|TRBJ1-2|.
TGTGCCAGCACCTCTCAGGGGTACGGCTACACCTTC
CASTSQGYGYTF
>.|TRBV12-3/TRBV12-4|TRBJ1-2|.
TGTGCCAGCAGGTCGACAGGATTTTATGGCTACACCTTC
CASRSTGFYGYTF
>.|TRBV5-1|TRBJ2-5|.
TGCGCCAGCAGCTTGACAGCTATCCAAGAGACCCAGTACTTC
CASSLTAIQETQYF
>TRBD2|TRBV29-1|TRBJ2-3|once
TGCAGCACCCGGACTAGCGGGATGACAGATACGCAGTATTTT
CSTRTSGMTDTQYF
>.|TRBV6-1|TRBJ1-5|few
TGTGCCAGCAGTGAAAGTGGAGTCACTCAGCCCCAGCATTTT
CASSESGVTQPQHF
>.|TRBV18|TRBJ2-4|.
TGTGCCAGCTCACAGAACGCCCTAAGGAGCGTAAGTTTAAACATTCAGTACTTC
CASSQNALRSVSLNIQYF
>TRBD1|TRBV4-1|TRBJ1-2|.
TGCGCCAGCAGCCAGAACAGGGACAGCTATGGCTACACCTTC
CASSQNRDSYGYTF
>.|TRBV7-2|TRBJ2-1|few
TGTGCCAGCAGCCTGGGCCAGGGGTGTCCCTACAATGAGCAGTTCTTC
CASSLGQGCPYNEQFF
>.|TRBV6-6|TRBJ2-7|once
TGTGCCAGCAGTCCGGACTTCGGCGAGCAGTACTTC
CASSPDFGEQYF
>TRBD1|TRBV7-6|TRBJ1-1|.
TGTGCCAGCAGCTTGGGCACAGGGGGGTCGAACACTGAAGCTTTCTTT
CASSLGTGGSNTEAFF
>TRBD1|TRBV19|TRBJ1-2|.
TGTGCCAGTAGTACACGACAGGGCGTCGATGGCTACACCTTC
CASSTRQGVDGYTF